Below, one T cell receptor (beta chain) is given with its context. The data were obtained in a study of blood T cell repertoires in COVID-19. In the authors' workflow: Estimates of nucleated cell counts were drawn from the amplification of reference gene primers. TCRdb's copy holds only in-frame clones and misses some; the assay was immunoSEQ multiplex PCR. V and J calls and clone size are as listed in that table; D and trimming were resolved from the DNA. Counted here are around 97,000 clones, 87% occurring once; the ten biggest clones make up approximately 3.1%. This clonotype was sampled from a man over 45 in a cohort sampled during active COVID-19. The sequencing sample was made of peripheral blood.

The CDR3 nucleotides are TGTGCCAGTAGCAACCAGGGCTACGAGCAGTACTTC. Protein product: CASSNQGYEQYF. J is TRBJ2-7 and V is TRBV19, with D perhaps TRBD1 (5 bases). The CDR3 loop spans 12 amino acids. Trimming removed 6 bases from V and 3 bases from J, with 9 bases in between. Germline V lookup: CDR1 LNHDA, CDR2 SQIVND (reference sequence).